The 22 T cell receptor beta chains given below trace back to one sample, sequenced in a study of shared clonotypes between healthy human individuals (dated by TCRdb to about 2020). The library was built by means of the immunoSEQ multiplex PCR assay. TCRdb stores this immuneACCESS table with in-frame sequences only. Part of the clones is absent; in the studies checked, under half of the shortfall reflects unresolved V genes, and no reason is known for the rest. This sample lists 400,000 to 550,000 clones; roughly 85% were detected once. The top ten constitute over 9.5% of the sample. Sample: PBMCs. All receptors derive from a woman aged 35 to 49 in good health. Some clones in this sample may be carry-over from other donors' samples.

The CDR3 region is CASSLFHPTAPYEQYF. The CDR3 nucleotides are TGTGCCAGCAGTTTATTTCATCCCACAGCTCCCTACGAGCAGTACTTC. This chain joins TRBV27 and TRBJ2-7; D ambiguous. This CDR3 contains 16 residues. The germline gives CDR1 MNHEY, CDR2 SMNVEV (reference sequence). The germline V and J ends were trimmed by 1 base and 2 bases, with 15 bases remaining between them.

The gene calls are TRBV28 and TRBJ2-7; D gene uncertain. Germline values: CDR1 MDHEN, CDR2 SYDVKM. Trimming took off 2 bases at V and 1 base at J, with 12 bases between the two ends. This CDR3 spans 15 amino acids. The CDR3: CASSLDFSRSYEQYF. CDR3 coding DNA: TGTGCCAGCAGTTTAGATTTTAGCCGTTCCTACGAGCAGTACTTC.

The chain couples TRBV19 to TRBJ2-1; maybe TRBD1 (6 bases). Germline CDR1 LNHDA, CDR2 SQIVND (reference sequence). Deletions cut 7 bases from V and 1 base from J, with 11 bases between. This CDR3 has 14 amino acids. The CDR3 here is CASNQGPSYNEQFF. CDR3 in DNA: TGTGCCAGTAACCAGGGGCCTTCCTACAATGAGCAGTTCTTC.

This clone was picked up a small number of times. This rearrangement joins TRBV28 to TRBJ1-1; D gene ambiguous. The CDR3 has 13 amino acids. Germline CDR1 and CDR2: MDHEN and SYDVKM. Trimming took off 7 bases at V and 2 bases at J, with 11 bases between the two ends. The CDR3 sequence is CASTTGINTEAFF. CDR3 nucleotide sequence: TGTGCCAGCACCACGGGGATAAACACTGAAGCTTTCTTT.

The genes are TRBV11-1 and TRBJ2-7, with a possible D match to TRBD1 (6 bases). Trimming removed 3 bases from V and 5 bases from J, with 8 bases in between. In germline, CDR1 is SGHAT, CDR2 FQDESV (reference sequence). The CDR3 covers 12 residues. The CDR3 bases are TGTGCCAGCAGCTTTACAGGGCACGAGCAGTACTTC. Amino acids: CASSFTGHEQYF.

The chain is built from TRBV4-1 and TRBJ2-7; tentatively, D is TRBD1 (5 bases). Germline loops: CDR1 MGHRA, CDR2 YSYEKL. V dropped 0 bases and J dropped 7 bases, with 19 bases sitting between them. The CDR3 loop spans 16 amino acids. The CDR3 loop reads CASSQDLDRATGEQYF. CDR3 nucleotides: TGCGCCAGCAGCCAAGATCTGGACCGGGCCACAGGAGAGCAGTACTTC.

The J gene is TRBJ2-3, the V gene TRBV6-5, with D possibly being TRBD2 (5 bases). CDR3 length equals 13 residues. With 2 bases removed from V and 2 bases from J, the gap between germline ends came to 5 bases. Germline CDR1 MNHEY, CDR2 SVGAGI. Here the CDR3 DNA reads TGTGCCAGCAGTTACCGGGACACAGATACGCAGTATTTT. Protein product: CASSYRDTDTQYF.

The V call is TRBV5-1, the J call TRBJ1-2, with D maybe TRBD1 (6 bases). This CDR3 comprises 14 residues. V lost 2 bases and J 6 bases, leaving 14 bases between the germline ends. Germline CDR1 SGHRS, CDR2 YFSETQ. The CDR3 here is CASSLRQAGDGYTF. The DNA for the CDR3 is TGCGCCAGCAGCTTACGACAGGCGGGCGATGGCTACACCTTC.

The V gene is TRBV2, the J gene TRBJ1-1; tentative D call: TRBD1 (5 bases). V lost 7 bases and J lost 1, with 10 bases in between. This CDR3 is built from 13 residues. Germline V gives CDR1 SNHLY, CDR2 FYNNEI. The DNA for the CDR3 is TGTGCCAGCAAATGGGACCGGAACACTGAAGCTTTCTTT. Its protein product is CASKWDRNTEAFF.

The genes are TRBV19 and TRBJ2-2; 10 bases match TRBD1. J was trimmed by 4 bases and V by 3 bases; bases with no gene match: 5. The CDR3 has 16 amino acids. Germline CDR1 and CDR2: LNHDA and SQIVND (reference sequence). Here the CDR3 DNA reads TGTGCCAGTAGTATGGAGCGGACAGGGGGCACCGGGGAGCTGTTTTTT. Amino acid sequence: CASSMERTGGTGELFF.

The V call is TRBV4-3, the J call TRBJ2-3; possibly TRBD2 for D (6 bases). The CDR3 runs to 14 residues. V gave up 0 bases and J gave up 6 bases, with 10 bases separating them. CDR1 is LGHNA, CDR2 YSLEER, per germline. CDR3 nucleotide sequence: TGCGCCAGCAGCCAAGAGCGGGAAGAGGATACGCAGTATTTT. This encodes CASSQEREEDTQYF.

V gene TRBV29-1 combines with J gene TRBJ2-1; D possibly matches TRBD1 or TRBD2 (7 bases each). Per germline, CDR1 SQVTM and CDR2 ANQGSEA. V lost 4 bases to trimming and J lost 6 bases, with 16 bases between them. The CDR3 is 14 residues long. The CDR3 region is CSVGGGNRGNEQFF. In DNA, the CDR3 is TGCAGCGTTGGGGGAGGGAACAGGGGCAATGAGCAGTTCTTC.

The CDR3 region is CASHSGISTDTQYF. The DNA for the CDR3 is TGTGCCAGCCACTCCGGAATTAGCACAGATACGCAGTATTTT. The J gene is TRBJ2-3, the V gene TRBV7-9; D gene uncertain. The CDR3 runs to 14 residues. Germline V lookup: CDR1 SEHNR, CDR2 FQNEAQ (reference sequence). V lost 8 bases, J lost 0 bases, and 12 bases lay in between.

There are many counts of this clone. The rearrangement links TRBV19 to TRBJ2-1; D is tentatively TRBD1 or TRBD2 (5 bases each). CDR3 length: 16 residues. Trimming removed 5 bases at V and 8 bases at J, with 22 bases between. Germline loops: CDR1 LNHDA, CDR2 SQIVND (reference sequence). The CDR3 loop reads CASSPRPVTLGHEQFF. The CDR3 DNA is TGTGCCAGTAGTCCTAGACCTGTGACACTGGGACATGAGCAGTTCTTC.

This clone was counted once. In nucleotides, the CDR3 is TGTGCCAGCAGGGTAAGGCTGTCCCCTTGGAGCGGCTACACCTTC. Amino acid sequence: CASRVRLSPWSGYTF. This chain links TRBV28 with TRBJ1-2; no clear D gene. Germline V lookup: CDR1 MDHEN, CDR2 SYDVKM. The V gene lost 6 bases and the J gene lost 8 bases, with 22 bases spanning the gap. The length of the CDR3 is 15 residues.

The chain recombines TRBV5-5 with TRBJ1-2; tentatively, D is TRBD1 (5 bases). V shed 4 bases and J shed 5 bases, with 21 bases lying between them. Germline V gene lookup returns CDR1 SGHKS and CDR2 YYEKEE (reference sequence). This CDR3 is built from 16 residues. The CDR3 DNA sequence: TGTGCCAGCAGCCAACGAGGGGCAGTGACTCCTTATGGCTACACCTTC. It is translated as CASSQRGAVTPYGYTF.

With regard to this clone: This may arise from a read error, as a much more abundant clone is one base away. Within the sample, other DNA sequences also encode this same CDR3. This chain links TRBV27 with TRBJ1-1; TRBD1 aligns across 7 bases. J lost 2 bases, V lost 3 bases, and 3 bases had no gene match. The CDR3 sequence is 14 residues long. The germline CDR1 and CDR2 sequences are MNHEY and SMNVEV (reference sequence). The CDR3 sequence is CASSLRQGNTEAFF. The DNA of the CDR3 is TGTGCCAGCAGTTTGCGACAGGGAAACACTGAAGCTTTCTTT.

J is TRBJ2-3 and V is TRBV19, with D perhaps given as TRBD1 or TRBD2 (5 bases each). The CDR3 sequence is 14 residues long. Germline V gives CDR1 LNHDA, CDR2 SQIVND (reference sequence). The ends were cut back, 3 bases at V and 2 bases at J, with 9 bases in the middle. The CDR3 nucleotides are TGTGCCAGTAGTATCTTTGGGACCACAGATACGCAGTATTTT. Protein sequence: CASSIFGTTDTQYF.

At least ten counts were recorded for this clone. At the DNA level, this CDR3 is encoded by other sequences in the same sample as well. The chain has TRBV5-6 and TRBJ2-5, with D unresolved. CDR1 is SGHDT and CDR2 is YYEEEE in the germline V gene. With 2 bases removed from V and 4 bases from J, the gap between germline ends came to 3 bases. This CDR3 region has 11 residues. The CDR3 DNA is TGTGCCAGCAGCTTAAGAGAGACCCAGTACTTC. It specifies CASSLRETQYF.

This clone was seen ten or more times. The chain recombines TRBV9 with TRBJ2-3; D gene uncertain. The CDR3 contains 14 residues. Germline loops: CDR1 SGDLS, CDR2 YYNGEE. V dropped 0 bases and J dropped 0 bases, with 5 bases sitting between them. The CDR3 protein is CASSVATSTDTQYF. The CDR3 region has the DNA TGTGCCAGCAGCGTAGCGACTAGCACAGATACGCAGTATTTT.

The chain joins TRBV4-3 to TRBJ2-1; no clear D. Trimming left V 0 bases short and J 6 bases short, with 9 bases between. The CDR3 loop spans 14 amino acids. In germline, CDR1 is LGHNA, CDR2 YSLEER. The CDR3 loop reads CASSQEPSSNEQFF. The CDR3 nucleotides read TGCGCCAGCAGCCAAGAACCCTCGTCCAATGAGCAGTTCTTC.

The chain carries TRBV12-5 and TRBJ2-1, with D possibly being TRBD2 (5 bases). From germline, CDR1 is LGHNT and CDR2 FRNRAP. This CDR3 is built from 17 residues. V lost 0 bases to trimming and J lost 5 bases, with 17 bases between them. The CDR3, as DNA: TGTGCTAGTGGTTTGGTAGGAGACTACCGGCTAGACAATGAGCAGTTCTTC. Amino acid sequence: CASGLVGDYRLDNEQFF.